The next 10 T cell receptor beta chains were all read from a single sample in a study of PD-1 blockade in classical Hodgkin lymphoma. TCRdb's table, derived via immunoSEQ multiplex PCR, lists solely in-frame clones and lacks some. Counted here are roughly 30,000 clones, about 82% occurring once; the ten biggest clones make up around 0.58%. As to time point: cycle 4 day 1 (C4D1), after less than seven weeks of nivolumab. Patients all relapsed after autologous stem cell transplantation, and there was variation in brentuximab vedotin exposure. By magnetic negative selection, CD4+ T cells were purified from thawed PBMCs. The sample consisted of CD4+ T cells from blood, taken before the fourth cycle of nivolumab. These receptors all stem from a human donor with classical Hodgkin lymphoma.

The V call is TRBV5-1, the J call TRBJ2-2, with 7 positions matching TRBD2. This CDR3 contains 13 residues. The trim removed 7 bases at V and 7 bases at J, leaving 7 bases unmatched. Germline V gene sequence: CDR1 SGHRS, CDR2 YFSETQ. This CDR3 is CASGGGGNGELFF. The CDR3 bases are TGCGCCAGCGGCGGCGGGGGTAACGGGGAGCTGTTTTTT. Drawing the rest from reference TRBV5-1 and TRBJ2-2, the complete variable domain is KAGVTQTPRYLIKTRGQQVTLSCSPISGHRSVSWYQQTPGQGLQFLFEYFSETQRNKGNFPGRFSGRQFSNSRSEMNVSTLELGDSALYLCASGGGGNGELFFGEGSRLTVL.

This chain links TRBV5-1 with TRBJ2-2; the D is unclear. Per the germline V gene, CDR1 is SGHRS and CDR2 is YFSETQ. V lost 0 bases to trimming and J lost 4 bases, with 7 bases between them. The CDR3 covers 14 residues. This CDR3 reads CASSLEGPTGELFF. CDR3 sequence (DNA): TGCGCCAGCAGCTTGGAAGGCCCCACCGGGGAGCTGTTTTTT.

The rearrangement joins TRBV6-1 to TRBJ1-4, with D hard to call. This CDR3 has 14 residues. V was trimmed by 4 bases and J by 0 bases, leaving 6 bases between them. Germline-derived CDR1 and CDR2 are MNHNS and SASEGT. The CDR3 DNA reads TGTGCCAGCAGTGCCCCTGCAACTAATGAAAAACTGTTTTTT. It specifies CASSAPATNEKLFF.

The J gene is TRBJ1-5, the V gene TRBV14; possible D gene TRBD1, 5 bases. Germline V gives CDR1 SGHDN, CDR2 FVKESK. The CDR3 spans 21 residues. Trimming removed 0 bases at V and 3 bases at J, with 27 bases between. In DNA form, the CDR3 reads TGTGCCAGCAGCCAAGAGGCTCGGGACGCGAACTCTACAAAGACCAATCAGCCCCAGCATTTT. This translates into CASSQEARDANSTKTNQPQHF.

V and J are TRBV2 and TRBJ2-5; D gene ambiguous. V was trimmed by 7 bases and J by 8 bases, leaving 17 bases between them. The CDR3 runs to 13 residues. In germline, CDR1 is SNHLY, CDR2 FYNNEI. The DNA for the CDR3 is TGTGCCAGCACGGTCCGGCCTCCCGGTACCCAGTACTTC. Translated: CASTVRPPGTQYF. Combining the CDR3 with reference TRBV2 and TRBJ2-5 gives the whole variable domain EPEVTQTPSHQVTQMGQEVILRCVPISNHLYFYWYRQILGQKVEFLVSFYNNEISEKSEIFDDQFSVERPDGSNFTLKIRSTKLEDSAMYFCASTVRPPGTQYFGPGTRLLVL.

The chain links TRBV7-9 to TRBJ1-2; no definite D call. Germline values: CDR1 SEHNR, CDR2 FQNEAQ (reference sequence). Trimming left V 5 bases short and J 4 bases short, with 17 bases between. CDR3 length equals 15 residues. The CDR3 sequence is CASSHSNTVGYGYTF. The CDR3 DNA reads TGTGCCAGCAGCCATAGTAATACTGTGGGCTATGGCTACACCTTC.

This chain joins TRBV5-1 and TRBJ1-5; D might be TRBD1 (6 bases). Germline V gene lookup returns CDR1 SGHRS and CDR2 YFSETQ. V shed 0 bases and J shed 5 bases, with 15 bases lying between them. The CDR3 runs to 16 residues. The CDR3 loop is CASSLGSGQSDQPQHF. CDR3 nucleotide sequence: TGCGCCAGCAGCTTGGGATCGGGACAATCTGATCAGCCCCAGCATTTT.

This clone was observed a few times. The chain uses TRBV2 and TRBJ1-6, with D unresolved. The CDR3 is 15 residues long. Per the germline V gene, CDR1 is SNHLY and CDR2 is FYNNEI. Trimming stripped 5 bases from V and 0 bases from J, with 8 bases between. CDR3 nucleotides: TGTGCCAGCAGTCCTATCAGCTCCTATAATTCACCCCTCCACTTT. Protein product: CASSPISSYNSPLHF.

This clone was recorded once. In DNA, the CDR3 is TGCGCCAGCAGCCCGCAGGGGACCTCCTCCTACGAGCAGTACTTC. The encoded protein is CASSPQGTSSYEQYF. J is TRBJ2-7 and V is TRBV5-1, with D possibly TRBD1 on 6 matching bases. Germline loops: CDR1 SGHRS, CDR2 YFSETQ. Between the trimmed V and J ends, which lost 4 bases and 0 bases, there was a span of 14 bases. The CDR3 is 15 residues long.

This chain's CDR3 is CASSSPGLAGVETQYF. The CDR3 nucleotides are TGTGCCAGCAGTTCACCGGGACTAGCGGGGGTAGAGACCCAGTACTTC. The chain combines TRBV27 with TRBJ2-5; 14 positions agree with TRBD2. V gave up 4 bases and J gave up 4 bases; unmatched junction bases: 5. This CDR3 is built from 16 residues. Germline loops: CDR1 MNHEY, CDR2 SMNVEV (reference sequence).